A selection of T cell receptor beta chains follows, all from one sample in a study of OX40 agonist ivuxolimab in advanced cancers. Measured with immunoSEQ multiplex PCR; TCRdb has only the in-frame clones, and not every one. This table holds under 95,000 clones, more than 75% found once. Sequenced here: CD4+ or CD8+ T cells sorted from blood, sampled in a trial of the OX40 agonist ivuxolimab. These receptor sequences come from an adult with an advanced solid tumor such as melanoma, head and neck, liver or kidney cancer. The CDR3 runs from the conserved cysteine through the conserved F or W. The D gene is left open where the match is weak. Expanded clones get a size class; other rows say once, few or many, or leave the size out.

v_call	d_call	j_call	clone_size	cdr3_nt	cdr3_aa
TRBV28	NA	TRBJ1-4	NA	TGTGCCAGCAGTCCCCCCGGGACACAAAGGAGGGAAAAACTGTTTTTT	CASSPPGTQRREKLFF
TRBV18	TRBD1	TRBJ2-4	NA	TGTGCCAGCTCACTCGAATTCGGAGGACAGGGGGCGGGGTGGCAGTACTTC	CASSLEFGGQGAGWQYF
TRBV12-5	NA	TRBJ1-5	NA	TGTGCTAGTGGTTATATCTGGCAGCTTAATAGCAATCAGCCCCAGCATTTT	CASGYIWQLNSNQPQHF
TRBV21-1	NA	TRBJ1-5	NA	TGTGCCAGCAGCAAATGGCCCTCCGGTTATAGCAATCAGCCCCAGCATTTT	CASSKWPSGYSNQPQHF
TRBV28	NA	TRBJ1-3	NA	TGTGCCAGCACCGACTCTGGAAACACCATATATTTT	CASTDSGNTIYF
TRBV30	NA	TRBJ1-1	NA	TGTGCCTGGAGTGTAAAAGACAGACCTACTCCTGGGGGACACACTGAAGCTTTCTTT	CAWSVKDRPTPGGHTEAFF
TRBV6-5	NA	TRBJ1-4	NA	TGTGCCAGCAGTTACTCGGGCAGGGGCGAGGGTGAAAAACTGTTTTTT	CASSYSGRGEGEKLFF
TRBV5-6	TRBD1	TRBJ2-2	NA	TGTGCCAGCAGCGCCGGGACAGCAAGCACCGGGGAGCTGTTTTTT	CASSAGTASTGELFF
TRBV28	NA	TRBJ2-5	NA	TGTGCCAGCAGCCTCGTTAACAAAGAGACCCAGTACTTC	CASSLVNKETQYF
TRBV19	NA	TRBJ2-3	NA	TGTGCCAGTAGTAGTTCGACCCAGGTCACAGATACGCAGTATTTT	CASSSSTQVTDTQYF
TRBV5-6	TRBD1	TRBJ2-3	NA	TGTGCCAGCAGCTTGAACTTTGACAGGGTAGTTGGAGATACGCAGTATTTT	CASSLNFDRVVGDTQYF
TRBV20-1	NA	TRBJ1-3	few	TGCAGTGCCCCCCTTTCCAACACCATATATTTT	CSAPLSNTIYF
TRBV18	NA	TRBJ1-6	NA	TGTGCCAGCTCACCAAGGCAGGTCGACGATAATTCACCCCTCCACTTT	CASSPRQVDDNSPLHF
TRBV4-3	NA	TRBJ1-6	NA	TGCGCCAGCAGCCAAGAGAGGCTGGGGGATTCACCCCTCCACTTT	CASSQERLGDSPLHF
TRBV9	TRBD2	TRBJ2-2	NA	TGTGCCAGCAGCGTAGGATCTAGCGGGGGAAGGACCGGGGAGCTGTTTTTT	CASSVGSSGGRTGELFF
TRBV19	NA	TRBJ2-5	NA	TGTGCCACCAGTAGTACCGCTTTGGAGACCCAGTACTTC	CATSSTALETQYF
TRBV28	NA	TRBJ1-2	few	TGTGCCAGCAGTTCGATGTCTCGACGGGAGGACTATGGCTACACCTTC	CASSSMSRREDYGYTF
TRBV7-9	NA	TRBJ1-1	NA	TGTGCCAGCAGCCGAATGAACACTGAAGCTTTCTTT	CASSRMNTEAFF
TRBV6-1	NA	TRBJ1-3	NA	TGTGCCAGCAGAGCGGGACAATCTGGAAACACCATATATTTT	CASRAGQSGNTIYF
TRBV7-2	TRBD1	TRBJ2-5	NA	TGTGCCAGCAGCAGCCCCGGGACAGGGGGCGCGGAGACCCAGTACTTC	CASSSPGTGGAETQYF
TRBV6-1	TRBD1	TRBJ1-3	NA	TGTGCCAGCAGTGGACCTGTGGGACAGATCTCTGGAAACACCATATATTTT	CASSGPVGQISGNTIYF
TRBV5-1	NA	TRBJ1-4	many	TGCGCCAGCAGCTCATCAGGGGCACCTAATGAAAAACTGTTTTTT	CASSSSGAPNEKLFF
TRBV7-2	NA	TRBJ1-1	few	TGTGCCAGCAGCCCACAGGGAGAGACTGAAGCTTTCTTT	CASSPQGETEAFF
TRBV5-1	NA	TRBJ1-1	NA	TGCGCCAGCAGCTTGGAGCCGCCCAACACTGAAGCTTTCTTT	CASSLEPPNTEAFF
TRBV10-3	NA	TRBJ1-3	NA	TGTGCCATCAGATTTGACAGGACTGGAAACACCATATATTTT	CAIRFDRTGNTIYF
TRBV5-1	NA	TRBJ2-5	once	TGCGCCAGCAGCACGGGCCAGAGAGAGACCCAGTACTTC	CASSTGQRETQYF
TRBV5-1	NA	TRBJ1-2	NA	TGCGCCAGCAGTATCGGGAATGGCTACACCTTC	CASSIGNGYTF
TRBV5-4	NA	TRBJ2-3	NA	TGTGCCAGCAGCTTGGGACAAATAGTCACAGATACGCAGTATTTT	CASSLGQIVTDTQYF
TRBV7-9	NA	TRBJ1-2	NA	TGTGCCAGCAGCTTTCTAGGTGTGGATGGCTACACCTTC	CASSFLGVDGYTF
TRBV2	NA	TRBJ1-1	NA	TGTGCCAGCAGTGTACAGAACTGGAACACTGAAGCTTTCTTT	CASSVQNWNTEAFF
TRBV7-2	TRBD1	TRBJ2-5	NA	TGTGCCAGCAGCCAGCGACAGGGCCCAGAGACCCAGTACTTC	CASSQRQGPETQYF
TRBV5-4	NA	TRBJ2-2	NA	TGTGCCAGCAGCTTACCCGGGACTCGTAACACCGGGGAGCTGTTTTTT	CASSLPGTRNTGELFF
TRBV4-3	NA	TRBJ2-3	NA	TGCGCCAGCAGCCAAGTCCTCACCCTTCCCCAGTATTTT	CASSQVLTLPQYF
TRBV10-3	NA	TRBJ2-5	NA	TGTGCCGTCGGGGGCCCTCAAGAGACCCAGTACTTC	CAVGGPQETQYF
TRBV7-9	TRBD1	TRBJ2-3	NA	TGTGCCAGCAGCTTTATGGGACAGGGATGGGATACGCAGTATTTT	CASSFMGQGWDTQYF
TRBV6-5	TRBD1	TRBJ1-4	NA	TGTGCCAGGGACAGGGAGGTAGGTGAAAAACTGTTTTTT	CARDREVGEKLFF
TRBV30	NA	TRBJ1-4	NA	TGTGCCTGGAGTTGGGGGGGAAAACTGTTTTTT	CAWSWGGKLFF
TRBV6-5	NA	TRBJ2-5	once	TGTGCCAGCAGTTACTCGGGTCCGGGGGTTGAGACCCAGTACTTC	CASSYSGPGVETQYF
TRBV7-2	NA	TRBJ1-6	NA	TGTGCCAGCAGCTTAACCCAGGGTCATAATTCACCCCTCCACTTT	CASSLTQGHNSPLHF
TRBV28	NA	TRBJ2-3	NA	TGTGCCAGCAGTCTCCCTTCAGCAGATACGCAGTATTTT	CASSLPSADTQYF
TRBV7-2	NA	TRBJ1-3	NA	TGTGCCAGCAGCTTAGACAGTGGAAACACCATATATTTT	CASSLDSGNTIYF
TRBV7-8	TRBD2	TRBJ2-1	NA	TGTGCCAGCAGCTTAGGCCGGGGTAGCGGGGGTAATGAGCAGTTCTTC	CASSLGRGSGGNEQFF
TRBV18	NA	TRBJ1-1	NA	TGTGCCAGCTCACCGGATGGGGGCGGAACTGAAGCTTTCTTT	CASSPDGGGTEAFF
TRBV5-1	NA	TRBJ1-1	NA	TGCGCCAGCAGCCCGGGTTCGAACACTGAAGCTTTCTTT	CASSPGSNTEAFF
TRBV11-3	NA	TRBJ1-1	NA	TGTGCCAGCAGCTGGGGGGGACAGAACACTGAAGCTTTCTTT	CASSWGGQNTEAFF
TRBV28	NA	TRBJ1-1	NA	TGTGCCAGCAGTTTATTCGGGCGGTCGAACACTGAAGCTTTCTTT	CASSLFGRSNTEAFF
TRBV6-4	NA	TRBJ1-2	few	TGTGCCAGCAGACAAGATTCGAGGGGGTATGGCTACACCTTC	CASRQDSRGYGYTF
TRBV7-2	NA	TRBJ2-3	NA	TGTGCCAGCAGCTTAGTAGAAGGCCCGGGCACAGATACGCAGTATTTT	CASSLVEGPGTDTQYF
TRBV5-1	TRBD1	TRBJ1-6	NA	TGCGCCAGCAGCTTGCGGGCAGGGGGCGCAGGGGGGGATTCACCCCTCCACTTT	CASSLRAGGAGGDSPLHF
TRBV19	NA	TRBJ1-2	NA	TGTGCCAGTGGGCAGGGGAACTATGGCTACACCTTC	CASGQGNYGYTF
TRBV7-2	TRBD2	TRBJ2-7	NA	TGTGCCAGCAGCTTATGGCGGGGGTCCTCCTACGAGCAGTACTTC	CASSLWRGSSYEQYF
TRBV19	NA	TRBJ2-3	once	TGTGCCAGTAGGACCTCATTTAGCACAGATACGCAGTATTTT	CASRTSFSTDTQYF
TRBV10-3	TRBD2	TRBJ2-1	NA	TGTGCCATCAGTGAGGGGCTAGCGGGGACCTACAATGAGCAGTTCTTC	CAISEGLAGTYNEQFF
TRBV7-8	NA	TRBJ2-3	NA	TGTGCCAGCAGCTTAGCGGTTTCCGGTACGCAGTATTTT	CASSLAVSGTQYF
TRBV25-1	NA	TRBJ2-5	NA	TGTGCCAGCAGTGGTGCTGATCGGGAGACCCAGTACTTC	CASSGADRETQYF
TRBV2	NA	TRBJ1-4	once	TGTGCCACTAACAGGGAAGCTAATGAAAAACTGTTTTTT	CATNREANEKLFF
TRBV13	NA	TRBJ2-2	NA	TGTGCCAGCAGCCTTCGACTACCGCACACCGGGGAGCTGTTTTTT	CASSLRLPHTGELFF